The rows below give T cell receptor beta chains drawn from one sample of a study of blood T cell repertoires in COVID-19. TCRdb's copy holds only in-frame clones and misses some; the assay was immunoSEQ multiplex PCR. This sample has about 210,000 clones, with approximately 90% found just once. Sequenced sample: peripheral blood. These receptors came from a man between 25 and 39 years old with acute or convalescent COVID-19. CDR3s leave out the opening cysteine and the closing phenylalanine or tryptophan.

j_call: TRBJ2-7
cdr3_length: 16
v_call: TRBV13
cdr3_aa: ASSIRPGHTMGLYEQY

j_call: TRBJ2-3
cdr3_length: 14
v_call: TRBV28
cdr3_aa: ASSPLSGRRTDTQY

j_call: TRBJ2-5
cdr3_length: 13
v_call: TRBV2
cdr3_aa: ASSEAGRGQETQY

j_call: TRBJ1-5
cdr3_length: 15
v_call: TRBV30
cdr3_aa: AWSLARTGESNQPQH

j_call: TRBJ2-7
cdr3_length: 12
v_call: TRBV5-1
cdr3_aa: ASSLEGQGYEQY

j_call: TRBJ1-1
cdr3_length: 11
v_call: TRBV28
cdr3_aa: ASSLGGNTEAF

j_call: TRBJ2-5
cdr3_length: 11
v_call: TRBV5-8
cdr3_aa: ASSRLAGETQY

j_call: TRBJ1-6
cdr3_length: 10
v_call: TRBV27
cdr3_aa: ASKGGAATLH

j_call: TRBJ2-5
cdr3_length: 14
v_call: TRBV5-1
cdr3_aa: ASSFSGGRYQETQY

j_call: TRBJ2-1
cdr3_length: 13
v_call: TRBV7-9
cdr3_aa: ASSLGPLSYNEQF

j_call: TRBJ2-7
cdr3_length: 13
v_call: TRBV7-3
cdr3_aa: ASSLDPTGLKEQY

j_call: TRBJ2-3
cdr3_length: 13
v_call: TRBV5-1
cdr3_aa: ASSLGEPLTDTQY

j_call: TRBJ1-1
cdr3_length: 10
v_call: TRBV12-3/TRBV12-4
cdr3_aa: ASRQGAGEAF

j_call: TRBJ2-3
cdr3_length: 12
v_call: TRBV11-2
cdr3_aa: ASLRGGRVDTQY

j_call: TRBJ1-2
cdr3_length: 11
v_call: TRBV7-6
cdr3_aa: ASSLNRDYGYT

j_call: TRBJ1-1
cdr3_length: 12
v_call: TRBV3-1/TRBV3-2
cdr3_aa: ASSLRDTNTEAF

j_call: TRBJ2-5
cdr3_length: 12
v_call: TRBV3-1/TRBV3-2
cdr3_aa: ASSRSQGGETQY

j_call: TRBJ2-5
cdr3_length: 13
v_call: TRBV5-1
cdr3_aa: ASSPGTGGRETQY

j_call: TRBJ2-1
cdr3_length: 11
v_call: TRBV11-2
cdr3_aa: ASSLYRGLEDF

j_call: TRBJ2-2
cdr3_length: 14
v_call: TRBV5-6
cdr3_aa: ASRSGGRPYTGELF

j_call: TRBJ1-1
cdr3_length: 13
v_call: TRBV5-1
cdr3_aa: ASSLSSGGNTEAF

j_call: TRBJ2-7
cdr3_length: 13
v_call: TRBV13
cdr3_aa: ASSLGGGLLYEQY

j_call: TRBJ1-6
cdr3_length: 13
v_call: TRBV6-5
cdr3_aa: ASSSGRSYNSPLH